This section outlines one TCR beta chain sequence together with its context. These data belong to a study of blood T cell repertoires in COVID-19. Measured with immunoSEQ multiplex PCR; TCRdb has only the in-frame clones, and not every one. The data hold around 79,000 clones, with roughly 91% observed a single time. V was trimmed by 2 bases and J by 8 bases, leaving 15 bases between them. The CDR3 spans 13 residues. Per the germline V gene, CDR1 is GTSNPN and CDR2 is SVGIG (reference sequence). The receptor comes from a man aged 65 to 79 with active or convalescent COVID-19. The chain combines TRBV30 with TRBJ1-1; perhaps TRBD1 as D (6 bases). Material: peripheral blood. CDR3: CAWSPNLTGEAFF. The CDR3 DNA follows: TGTGCCTGGAGTCCAAATCTAACAGGGGAAGCTTTCTTT.